What follows are 21 T cell receptor beta chains derived from one specimen sequenced in a study of T-cell reconstitution after alpha-beta-depleted transplantation in children. Preparation of the TCRbeta library was carried out with unique molecular identifiers. TCRdb passed the PCR reads through MiXCR, listing each CDR3 protein once. This sample has 65,000 to 70,000 distinct CDR3 sequences, with roughly 4.9% found just once. This sample comprised PBMCs, mostly from graft donor cells, obtained 180 days after TCRalphabeta/CD19-depleted stem cell transplant. The source of these receptors is a boy younger than two who had a stem cell transplant for acute myeloid leukemia, so the T cells may come from the graft donor.

At least ten counts were recorded for this clonotype. The chain joins TRBV5-1 to TRBJ1-5; D might be TRBD1 (5 bases). The V and J ends lost 4 bases and 4 bases respectively, with 12 bases between them. This CDR3 spans 14 amino acids. CDR1 and CDR2 (germline): SGHRS, YFSETQ. The CDR3 DNA sequence: TGCGCCAGCAGCCCGGGACTTCAGAATCAGCCCCAGCATTTT. As protein: CASSPGLQNQPQHF. Using reference TRBV5-1 and TRBJ1-5 for the parts outside the CDR3, the full variable domain is KAGVTQTPRYLIKTRGQQVTLSCSPISGHRSVSWYQQTPGQGLQFLFEYFSETQRNKGNFPGRFSGRQFSNSRSEMNVSTLELGDSALYLCASSPGLQNQPQHFGDGTRLSIL.

This clonotype has ten or more counts. This sequence joins TRBV12-3 or TRBV12-4 and TRBJ2-3; unclear D gene. V was cut by 6 bases and J by 4 bases, with 14 bases left in between. The CDR3 runs to 14 residues. The CDR3 protein is CASRPPLGSDTQYF. The DNA of the CDR3 is TGTGCCAGCAGGCCCCCTCTTGGGTCAGATACGCAGTATTTT.

This clonotype came up many times. The chain couples TRBV12-3 or TRBV12-4 to TRBJ2-2; TRBD2 matches 9 bases. The J segment lost 1 base and the V segment lost 3 bases, leaving 12 bases of the junction unmatched. This CDR3 is 19 amino acids long. In nucleotides, the CDR3 is TGTGCCAGCAGTTTGTGGCGGCGGGGGGGCCTTTTGAACACCGGGGAGCTGTTTTTT. Amino acid sequence: CASSLWRRGGLLNTGELFF.

In this sample, this clonotype turned up many times. V is TRBV7-6 and J is TRBJ2-3; D might be TRBD1 (6 bases). Germline V gene data show CDR1 as SGHVS and CDR2 as FNYEAQ. The CDR3 extends over 18 amino acids. With 2 bases removed from V and 1 base from J, the gap between germline ends came to 19 bases. The CDR3 is CASSLNFHLAGGTDTQYF. The CDR3 DNA follows: TGTGCCAGCAGCTTAAATTTTCATCTGGCAGGGGGCACAGATACGCAGTATTTT.

This clonotype was seen at least ten times. The chain employs TRBV5-6 and TRBJ2-6; 7 bases fit TRBD1. The CDR3 loop spans 18 amino acids. Germline trimming cut 0 bases from V and 0 bases from J; bases unmatched to any gene: 6. Germline V gene sequence: CDR1 SGHDT, CDR2 YYEEEE. The CDR3 is CASSLDRGTFSGANVLTF. In DNA, the CDR3 is TGTGCCAGCAGCTTGGACAGGGGCACCTTCTCTGGGGCCAACGTCCTGACTTTC.

This clonotype appeared many times. The chain couples TRBV28 to TRBJ1-2; D might be TRBD1 (5 bases). This CDR3 spans 14 amino acids. Germline loops: CDR1 MDHEN, CDR2 SYDVKM. V was trimmed by 3 bases and J by 8 bases, leaving 16 bases between them. As DNA, the CDR3 is TGTGCCAGCAGTTTCGAAGGGGAGGATGGGGGCTACACCTTC. Its translation is CASSFEGEDGGYTF.

This clonotype showed up many times. This sequence joins TRBV5-1 and TRBJ2-3; 9 bases align to TRBD2. Trimming took 4 bases from V and 4 from J; bases not matched to a gene: 10. This CDR3 is 16 amino acids long. In germline, CDR1 is SGHRS, CDR2 YFSETQ. The CDR3 sequence: CASSLPTSGKADTQYF. CDR3 bases: TGCGCCAGCAGCCTTCCGACTAGCGGTAAGGCAGATACGCAGTATTTT.

In its sample, this clonotype was seen many times. This chain joins TRBV25-1 and TRBJ2-2; D ambiguous. This CDR3 is built from 12 residues. Germline-derived CDR1 and CDR2 are MGHDK and SYGVNS. The V and J ends lost 4 bases and 6 bases respectively, with 6 bases between them. CDR3 amino acids: CASSAWAGELFF. The CDR3 DNA reads TGTGCCAGCAGTGCGTGGGCCGGGGAGCTGTTTTTT.

A note on this clonotype: One junction end disagrees with the germline gene, perhaps due to a read error. The chain links TRBV24-1 to TRBJ2-5, with D hard to call. The CDR3 totals 14 residues. CDR1 and CDR2 from the germline V gene are KGHDR and SFDVKD. In nucleotides, the CDR3 is TGTGGCACCATTTATCTCCGGAGCAAAGAGACCCAGTACTTC. Protein: CGTIYLRSKETQYF.

This clonotype was seen many times. The rearrangement links TRBV9 to TRBJ2-1; 12 bases align to TRBD2. CDR1 is SGDLS and CDR2 is YYNGEE in the germline V gene. This CDR3 spans 16 amino acids. J gave up 7 bases and V 4 bases, and 9 bases lay outside the gene matches. CDR3 sequence: CASSPAGLAGPNEQFF. CDR3 coding DNA: TGTGCCAGCAGCCCTGCAGGACTAGCGGGGCCGAATGAGCAGTTCTTC. Variable domain in full (rest from reference TRBV9 and TRBJ2-1): DSGVTQTPKHLITATGQRVTLRCSPRSGDLSVYWYQQSLDQGLQFLIQYYNGEERAKGNILERFSAQQFPDLHSELNLSSLELGDSALYFCASSPAGLAGPNEQFFGPGTRLTVL.

This clonotype occurred a few times. DNA for the CDR3: TGTGCCAGCAGCTTAGATTTCCCGATCTCCTACAATGAGCAGTTCTTC. It codes for CASSLDFPISYNEQFF. The chain is built from TRBV13 and TRBJ2-1; D gene uncertain. In germline, CDR1 is PRHDT, CDR2 FYEKMQ (reference sequence). There are 16 residues in the CDR3. The V end was cut by 1 base, the J end by 0 bases, with 10 bases between.

The chain combines TRBV30 with TRBJ2-2; a possible D gene is TRBD2 (6 bases). CDR1 is GTSNPN and CDR2 is SVGIG in the germline V gene (reference sequence). Trimming removed 4 bases at V and 0 bases at J, with 9 bases between. CDR3 length: 14 amino acids. CDR3 sequence: CAWIRRANTGELFF. The CDR3 DNA sequence: TGTGCCTGGATAAGGAGGGCGAACACCGGGGAGCTGTTTTTT.

This clonotype was seen many times. The chain couples TRBV4-1 to TRBJ2-1; D is undetermined. The CDR3 contains 15 residues. CDR1 and CDR2 from the germline V gene are MGHRA and YSYEKL. The V end was cut by 1 base, the J end by 2 bases, with 9 bases between. CDR3 bases: TGCGCCAGCAGCCAAGTTGCGATACCCTACAATGAGCAGTTCTTC. This gives the protein CASSQVAIPYNEQFF.

Many counts were recorded for this clonotype. This rearrangement joins TRBV7-9 to TRBJ1-2, with D unclear. CDR3 length equals 14 residues. CDR1 SEHNR and CDR2 FQNEAQ come from the germline V gene (reference sequence). V lost 5 bases to trimming and J lost 6 bases, with 16 bases between them. The chain's CDR3 is CASSPPTNQNGYTF. The CDR3 DNA reads as TGTGCCAGCAGCCCCCCCACTAATCAAAATGGCTACACCTTC. The variable domain in full, with the rest retrieved from reference TRBV7-9 and TRBJ1-2, is DTGVSQNPRHKITKRGQNVTFRCDPISEHNRLYWYRQTLGQGPEFLTYFQNEAQLEKSRLLSDRFSAERPKGSFSTLEIQRTEQGDSAMYLCASSPPTNQNGYTFGSGTRLTVV.

This clonotype was observed at least ten times. The chain is built from TRBV20-1 and TRBJ2-7, with 9 bases that match TRBD1. The CDR3 totals 17 residues. CDR1 is DFQATT, CDR2 SNEGSKA, per germline (reference sequence). With 0 bases clipped from V and 4 bases from J, the junction kept 13 bases outside the gene matches. The CDR3 nucleotides are TGCAGTGCTAGAGATGGGGGCTACAGGGGGCGAGTGTACGAGCAGTACTTC. Protein product: CSARDGGYRGRVYEQYF.

This clonotype occurred many times. This chain uses TRBV12-3 or TRBV12-4 with TRBJ1-1; D uncertain. V lost 8 bases and J 3 bases, leaving 4 bases between the germline ends. This CDR3 comprises 10 residues. The CDR3 nucleotides read TGTGCCAGCGAGTACACTGAAGCTTTCTTT. Its protein product is CASEYTEAFF.

This clonotype was detected ten times or more. The junction and the germline gene differ at one end; a read error may be behind it. This rearrangement joins TRBV6-1 to TRBJ1-5; 8 nucleotides match TRBD1. Germline V gives CDR1 MNHNS, CDR2 SASEGT. The CDR3 runs to 14 residues. As DNA, the CDR3 is TGTGCCAGCAGTGAAGCTCTCTTCCGGACAGGGTCAATTTTT. Translated: CASSEALFRTGSIF.

This clonotype was observed many times. The chain employs TRBV3-1 and TRBJ2-7; D possibly uses TRBD1 or TRBD2 (6 bases each). V dropped 4 bases and J dropped 1 base, with 17 bases sitting between them. Germline lookup yields CDR1 LGHDT and CDR2 YNNKEL (reference sequence). This CDR3 is built from 16 residues. The CDR3 nucleotides read TGTGCCAGCAGCCGGTCGGTCGGGGGCCAGTCCTACGAGCAGTACTTC. Residues: CASSRSVGGQSYEQYF.

At least ten counts were recorded for this clonotype. The rearrangement links TRBV29-1 to TRBJ2-2; D is unresolved. Trimming took 6 bases from V and 2 from J, leaving 13 bases between them. CDR1 SQVTM and CDR2 ANQGSEA come from the germline V gene. This CDR3 contains 14 residues. The CDR3 DNA reads TGCAGCGTCGATCCTGGGGAAAACACCGGGGAGCTGTTTTTT. It codes for CSVDPGENTGELFF.

Concerning this clonotype itself: The conserved final phenylalanine or tryptophan is absent from the CDR3, which likely points to a read error. The rearrangement joins TRBV5-1 to TRBJ2-1, with 8 bases matching TRBD2. Looked up from germline, CDR1 is SGHRS and CDR2 is YFSETQ. CDR3 length: 16 amino acids. In nucleotides, the CDR3 is TGCGCCAGCAGCTTGGTATTAGCGGGGATGAACAACGAGCAGTTCCTC. Translating it yields CASSLVLAGMNNEQFL.

This clonotype showed up many times. The gene calls are TRBV6-5 and TRBJ2-3, with D unresolved. Germline loops: CDR1 MNHEY, CDR2 SVGAGI. CDR3 size: 15 residues. Trimming left V 2 bases short and J 4 bases short, with 13 bases between. The CDR3 sequence: CASSYRATFPDTQYF. CDR3 coding DNA: TGTGCCAGCAGTTACCGAGCTACCTTCCCAGATACGCAGTATTTT.